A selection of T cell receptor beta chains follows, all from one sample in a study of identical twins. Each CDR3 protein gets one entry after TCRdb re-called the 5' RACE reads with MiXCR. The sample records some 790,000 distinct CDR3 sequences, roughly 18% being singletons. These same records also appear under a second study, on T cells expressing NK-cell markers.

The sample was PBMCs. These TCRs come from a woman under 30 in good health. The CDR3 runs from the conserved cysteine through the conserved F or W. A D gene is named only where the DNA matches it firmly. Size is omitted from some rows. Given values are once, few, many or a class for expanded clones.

CASSLVHSHILAGELFF,TRBV5-1,few,.,TRBJ2-2
CASSFPARASGDKTQYF,TRBV12-3/TRBV12-4,few,TRBD2,TRBJ2-3
CSVDGRRNTDTQYF,TRBV29-1,.,.,TRBJ2-3
CASSRNPLGDQPQHF,TRBV18,few,.,TRBJ1-5
CASSLGLADNEQFF,TRBV12-3/TRBV12-4,many,TRBD2,TRBJ2-1
CSARDWVAGNTDTQYF,TRBV20-1,many,TRBD2,TRBJ2-3
CASSLRVGTDTQYF,TRBV7-9,many,.,TRBJ2-3
CASSESKVFNTQYF,TRBV10-1,few,.,TRBJ2-3
CASSYWTDTQYF,TRBV6-2/TRBV6-3,many,.,TRBJ2-3
CARTGWMTYEQYF,TRBV24-1,.,.,TRBJ2-7
CASSPGTRGHNEQFF,TRBV6-1,.,TRBD2,TRBJ2-1
CASSLIRDRGDGGYGYTF,TRBV12-3/TRBV12-4,few,TRBD1,TRBJ1-2
CASSPTGGSDGYTF,TRBV5-1,.,TRBD1,TRBJ1-2
CASSQAGDTQYF,TRBV4-2,.,.,TRBJ2-3
CASSPLRGLAGTSYNEQFF,TRBV12-3/TRBV12-4,.,TRBD2,TRBJ2-1
CASSYPGTGGLNQPQHF,TRBV6-5,few,TRBD1,TRBJ1-5
CASSRAESDSYNEQFF,TRBV6-5,many,.,TRBJ2-1
CASSEQWTGEAEKLFF,TRBV6-4,many,TRBD1,TRBJ1-4
CASSSARGFTEAFF,TRBV11-1,few,.,TRBJ1-1
CASSFGSGLSGNTIYF,TRBV7-2,few,.,TRBJ1-3
CASSLEPSGPIPGELFF,TRBV5-1,few,TRBD2,TRBJ2-2
CASSLRLVNYEQYF,TRBV12-3/TRBV12-4,.,.,TRBJ2-7
CASSFGTAQETQYF,TRBV5-1,few,TRBD1,TRBJ2-5
CSVDRRTEAFF,TRBV29-1,.,.,TRBJ1-1
CSVTDRAGGYTF,TRBV29-1,once,TRBD1,TRBJ1-2
CASGRTGSSYNEQFF,TRBV12-3/TRBV12-4,.,TRBD1,TRBJ2-1
CCARDPRGLLSGANVLTF,TRBV20-1,.,.,TRBJ2-6
CASWLKGTQYF,TRBV11-2,.,.,TRBJ2-3
CASSDDSPSAQYF,TRBV2,.,.,TRBJ2-7
CASSPAEWKSGNTIYF,TRBV18,once,.,TRBJ1-3
CASSRKGGANTGELFF,TRBV3-1,.,.,TRBJ2-2
CARSLGENLRTEAFF,TRBV5-3,.,.,TRBJ1-1
CASGFLSGYGYTF,TRBV27,few,.,TRBJ1-2
CASSEGGLVNRQFF,TRBV6-1,.,.,TRBJ2-1
CASSPEREDGYTF,TRBV7-2,few,.,TRBJ1-2
CASSWGRVVDEQYF,TRBV11-3,.,.,TRBJ2-7
CASSETPGTGNNQPQHF,TRBV6-1,few,TRBD1,TRBJ1-5
CATSDPQGVPNEQFF,TRBV24-1,many,.,TRBJ2-1
CSATLAGAGTDTQYF,TRBV20-1,few,TRBD2,TRBJ2-3
CASSPGAGVGNEQFF,TRBV3-1,few,TRBD2,TRBJ2-1
CASSLYRGEAYEQYF,TRBV5-1,.,TRBD1,TRBJ2-7
CASRRGNLEAFF,TRBV12-3/TRBV12-4,.,.,TRBJ1-1
CSASVASYEQYF,TRBV20-1,.,.,TRBJ2-7
CASSPGDPRGTQYF,TRBV7-9,.,.,TRBJ2-5
CASSYESGRITDTQYF,TRBV6-5,.,TRBD2,TRBJ2-3
CSAFAHSRDYGYTF,TRBV20-1,many,.,TRBJ1-2
CASSFSPTSTDTQYF,TRBV5-6,few,.,TRBJ2-3
CSATWVTSGRETQYF,TRBV20-1,many,TRBD2,TRBJ2-5
CASSLDSRSKTQYF,TRBV5-1,.,.,TRBJ2-5
CASSSLAGTEAFF,TRBV6-5,.,.,TRBJ1-1
CASSDGGSLNEQFF,TRBV6-4,many,.,TRBJ2-1
CASSYKTAYNGQFF,TRBV6-5,.,.,TRBJ2-1
CSVRGGSRPNTGELFF,TRBV29-1,few,.,TRBJ2-2
CATSARDTYEQYF,TRBV15,few,.,TRBJ2-7
CATQDYSYEQYF,TRBV28,once,.,TRBJ2-7
CASSYHRDYEQYF,TRBV6-2/TRBV6-3,.,.,TRBJ2-7
CASSRTERGPYEQYF,TRBV27,.,TRBD2,TRBJ2-7
CASRPQGSTYEQYF,TRBV12-3/TRBV12-4,few,.,TRBJ2-7
CSALRGTSYNEQFF,TRBV20-1,.,.,TRBJ2-1
CSARSETGPGNTIYF,TRBV20-1,few,.,TRBJ1-3